The T cell receptor (beta chain) under discussion was sequenced for a study of glioma-infiltrating T cells. Study results and caveats: Non-neoplastic patients had below-expected tissue-blood divergence, while all gliomas exceeded expectation. Only very few CDR3 sequences appeared in both tissue and blood.

A word on this clonotype: The antigen is not known.

Using RNA template, CDR3s of TCR alpha and beta were amplified with iRepertoire arm-PCR. Tissue mRNA or PBMC total RNA, roughly 85-450 ng, went into one-step reverse transcription and amplification. MiXCR was run by TCRdb on the multiplex PCR reads, yielding one entry per CDR3 protein. The repertoire holds around 180,000 distinct CDR3 sequences, with around 40% as singletons. The TCR originated in a human donor with low-grade glioma or glioblastoma, undergoing nonglioma brain surgery, or in good health (not recorded which). The sample taken for sequencing was glioma tissue, nonneoplastic brain tissue, or PBMCs (not recorded which).

In DNA form, the CDR3 reads TGTGCCAGCTCACCTAGTCCGGGACTAGCGGGACCCAATGAGCAGTTCTTC. This translates into CASSPSPGLAGPNEQFF. The chain links TRBV18 to TRBJ2-1, with 13 bases identical to TRBD2. The CDR3 length is 17 residues. Germline V gene sequence: CDR1 KGHSH, CDR2 LQKENI. V lost 3 bases and J lost 6; bases outside the gene matches: 8.